This T cell receptor (beta chain) appears in the sequencing data of a study of PD-L1 blockade in urothelial cancer. Turning to the study itself: Each blood sample yielded a median of around 150,000 T cells.

In each PCR, synthetic TCR analog templates were spiked in. Produced via immunoSEQ multiplex PCR; TCRdb's table is partial and in-frame only. The repertoire includes roughly 100,000 clones, approximately 82% of them detected once, and approximately 8.4% sits in the top ten. Whole-study results and caveats: Larger 3-week expansion of tumor-associated blood clones was seen in durable-benefit patients.

Time point reported: peripheral blood 6 weeks after treatment start. The number of samples from each patient was between 1 and 8, taken pretreatment and on-treatment. V was shortened by 0 bases and J by 8 bases, with 18 bases between the two germline ends. CDR3 length: 16 amino acids. From germline, CDR1 is SGHRS and CDR2 YFSETQ. With respect to this clone: Its antigen remains unknown.

The material sequenced was PBMCs, taken around atezolizumab (anti-PD-L1) treatment. The clonotype comes from a man aged 65-85 years with urothelial cancer. V and J are TRBV5-1 and TRBJ2-1; D is possibly TRBD2 (6 bases). The chain's CDR3 is CASSLAGTARMDEQFF. The CDR3 nucleotides are TGCGCCAGCAGCTTGGCCGGGACTGCCAGGATGGATGAGCAGTTCTTC.